This T cell receptor beta chain emerged from a study of regulatory T cells in long-lasting Graves disease. Stated time point: persistent/refractory GD, antithyroid drugs over 5 years with positive TRAb. From PBMCs, RNA was extracted and then used to make the TCR library. Study-level findings and limits: Persistent patients had more shared public clonotypes (approximately 2,700) than new patients (about 900). Thyroid tissue went unexamined; only peripheral blood was analyzed.

This CDR3 is 16 amino acids long. The V and J ends lost 2 bases and 8 bases, in that order; junction bases with no gene match: 6. Per germline, CDR1 SNHLY and CDR2 FYNNEI. To note about this clonotype: Its antigen is currently unknown.

Libraries of TCR beta came from iRepertoire HTBI primers plus Arm-PCR of CDR3 regions. TCRdb re-derived calls from the multiplex PCR reads in MiXCR, one entry per CDR3 protein. The sample carries about 660,000 distinct CDR3 sequences, around 30% recorded once. This chain links TRBV2 with TRBJ2-1; 13 bases align to TRBD2. This receptor was obtained from a female donor with Graves disease. The source material was peripheral blood mononuclear cells (PBMCs), sampled when the disease was refractory, from a patient treated with antithyroid drugs. CDR3 bases: TGTGCCAGCAGTGAATGGACTAGCGGGAGAAAGGATGAGCAGTTCTTC. Its translation: CASSEWTSGRKDEQFF.